This T cell receptor (beta chain) was identified during a study of T cell repertoires in cytomegalovirus infection (dated by TCRdb to the late 2010s). In terms of the full investigation: Recently identified HLA-C-restricted CMV epitopes, whose presentation resists viral immunomodulation, were targeted by peptide stimulations together with well-studied HLA-B-restricted epitopes. The HLA type of each donor mattered for the analysis, because public TCR beta signatures pointed to carriage of CMV infection along with the matching HLA type.

Sequencing instrument: Illumina HiSeq 1500. TCRdb passed the public sequencing reads through fastp at Q25 and MiXCR, retaining productive beta sequences. Records with the same CDR3 protein are collapsed into one entry carrying the most frequent genes and DNA. The sample yields around 300,000 distinct CDR3 sequences; 20% to 25% were counted once. Together, the top ten hold roughly a fifth of the sample. CDR1 LNHDA and CDR2 SQIVND were looked up in the germline V gene (reference sequence). From the cysteine through the phenylalanine, the CDR3 covers 12 amino acids. Only the CDR3 part of the read is kept: 36 bases, read in frame from the first base. Trimming removed 3 bases from V and 5 bases from J, leaving 7 bases between the germline ends. Beyond this particular receptor, the publication reports: In the ex vivo response, HLA-C-restricted CMV-specific TCR beta clonotypes were dominant, and in two of eight donors the single most frequent clonotype came from this HLA-C-restricted group. In both this cohort and an independent roughly 330-donor cohort, the cumulative frequency of public TCR beta family members distinguished carriers of CMV infection plus the relevant HLA type.

The treatment or condition label for this specimen denotes: in vitro stimulation with specific CMV peptide epitopes to enrich CMV-specific T cells. This clonotype came up a few times. Which antigen it targets is not known. Within one base of it there is no much larger clone, and no base qualities were kept. This TCR derives from a human donor in good health (CMV status not recorded). Some clones in this sample may be carry-over from other donors' samples. Specimen: cultured PBMCs, collected from culture after CMV antigen stimulation. Here the chain combines TRBV19 and TRBJ1-2; no confident D gene assignment can be made. The CDR3 sequence is CASSILRYGYTF. The DNA sequence is as follows: TGTGCCAGTAGTATCCTTCGATATGGCTACACCTTC.